A single sample gave rise to the 26 T cell receptor beta chains below, sequenced in a study of shared clonotypes between healthy human individuals. Using immunoSEQ multiplex PCR, the repertoire was profiled, and TCRdb retains in-frame clones only, with some absent. The sample has about 1,900,000 clones, approximately 94% seen once; the top ten hold more than 0.95%. It was CD45RO-negative cells, positively selected for CCR7, that made up naive CD8 cells, with terminally differentiated effector memory CD45RA+ cells excluded. Sequenced material: naive CD8+ T cells sorted from blood. Receptors originate from a man younger than 35 in good health.

The chain uses TRBV14 and TRBJ1-6, with 7 bases matching TRBD1. The CDR3 loop spans 14 amino acids. J gave up 16 bases and V 0 bases, and 9 bases lay outside the gene matches. Germline CDR1 reads SGHDN; CDR2 reads FVKESK. The CDR3 loop is CASSQDSGAGGLHF. The DNA of the CDR3 is TGTGCCAGCAGCCAAGATTCGGGGGCAGGGGGGCTCCACTTT.

J is TRBJ2-7 and V is TRBV4-1, with 7 bases fitting TRBD2. The germline V gene encodes CDR1 MGHRA and CDR2 YSYEKL. The CDR3 consists of 16 residues. V was clipped by 0 bases and J by 3 bases; unmatched bases: 8. The CDR3 region is CASSQEGVAGRYEQYF. The CDR3, as DNA: TGCGCCAGCAGCCAAGAAGGGGTAGCGGGCCGCTACGAGCAGTACTTC.

Points on this clone: This sample includes further DNA sequences coding for the same CDR3. In DNA form, the CDR3 reads TGTGCCAGCAGCTTAGCGGGGACTGAAGCTTTCTTT. Protein product: CASSLAGTEAFF. The chain couples TRBV7-9 to TRBJ1-1, with no clear D. The CDR3 length is 12 residues. V was cut by 0 bases and J by 5 bases, with 4 bases left in between. Germline V gene data show CDR1 as SEHNR and CDR2 as FQNEAQ (reference sequence).

This clone was seen many times. This chain uses TRBV14 with TRBJ2-5, with 8 bases fitting TRBD1. CDR1 SGHDN and CDR2 FVKESK come from the germline V gene. CDR3 size: 15 residues. The J segment lost 6 bases and the V segment lost 0 bases, leaving 6 bases of the junction unmatched. The CDR3 protein is CASSQEGQGWKTQYF. CDR3 DNA sequence: TGTGCCAGCAGCCAAGAAGGACAGGGCTGGAAGACCCAGTACTTC.

On this clone: Distinct nucleotide sequences in the sample also encode this CDR3. The rearrangement joins TRBV10-3 to TRBJ2-1; D may correspond to TRBD1 or TRBD2 (5 bases each). Between the trimmed V and J ends, which lost 3 bases and 0 bases, there was a span of 9 bases. CDR3 size: 15 residues. CDR1 and CDR2 from the germline V gene are ENHRY and SYGVKD. The CDR3 DNA follows: TGTGCCATCAGTGATGGGGGTGACTCCTACAATGAGCAGTTCTTC. Its protein is CAISDGGDSYNEQFF.

Only a few counts were recorded for this clone. Other nucleotide sequences in the sample specify the same CDR3. V is TRBV19 and J is TRBJ2-7; D possibly corresponds to TRBD2 (5 bases). Germline CDR1 is LNHDA and CDR2 is SQIVND (reference sequence). CDR3 length: 14 residues. V gave up 1 base and J gave up 2 bases, with 9 bases separating them. This CDR3 reads CASSIAGTAYEQYF. As DNA, the CDR3 is TGTGCCAGTAGTATAGCGGGAACGGCCTACGAGCAGTACTTC.

The rearrangement links TRBV28 to TRBJ2-5; D is perhaps TRBD1 or TRBD2 (5 bases each). Trimming took 7 bases from V and 5 from J, leaving 14 bases between them. This CDR3 has 13 amino acids. Germline V gives CDR1 MDHEN, CDR2 SYDVKM. The CDR3 coding sequence is TGTGCCAGCACCATAAATTGGGGGGAGACCCAGTACTTC. This codes for CASTINWGETQYF.

With respect to this clone: The same CDR3 can be traced to other DNA sequences in this sample. This chain connects TRBV4-1 to TRBJ2-7, with 10 nucleotides matching TRBD1. The J segment lost 4 bases and the V segment lost 0 bases, leaving 3 bases of the junction unmatched. The length of the CDR3 is 15 residues. The germline gives CDR1 MGHRA, CDR2 YSYEKL. Here the CDR3 reads CASSQDSGQGYEQYF. The CDR3 region has the DNA TGCGCCAGCAGCCAAGATTCGGGACAGGGGTACGAGCAGTACTTC.

The rearrangement links TRBV25-1 to TRBJ1-4; no reliable D call. Germline lookup yields CDR1 MGHDK and CDR2 SYGVNS. V gave up 2 bases and J gave up 2 bases, with 6 bases separating them. This CDR3 has 14 amino acids. The CDR3 protein is CASSEEGTNEKLFF. CDR3 nucleotides: TGTGCCAGCAGTGAAGAAGGGACTAATGAAAAACTGTTTTTT.

The chain carries TRBV27 and TRBJ1-3; 10 bases line up with TRBD1. V lost 5 bases, J lost 3 bases, and 4 bases stayed unmatched. This CDR3 comprises 15 residues. Germline loops: CDR1 MNHEY, CDR2 SMNVEV (reference sequence). CDR3 nucleotide sequence: TGTGCCAGCAGTCTAAGGGACAGGGGTGGAAACACCATATATTTT. Encoded protein: CASSLRDRGGNTIYF.

The J gene is TRBJ2-1, the V gene TRBV18; maybe TRBD1 (5 bases). There are 13 residues in the CDR3. Trimming shortened V by 0 bases and J by 8 bases, and 8 bases separated the two germline ends. Germline CDR1 KGHSH, CDR2 LQKENI. CDR3 sequence reads: CASSPPDSDEQFF. As DNA, the CDR3 is TGTGCCAGCTCACCACCTGACAGCGATGAGCAGTTCTTC.

This sequence joins TRBV2 and TRBJ1-1, with 9 bases fitting TRBD1. J was trimmed by 5 bases and V by 9 bases; bases with no gene match: 4. The CDR3 runs 12 residues. CDR1 SNHLY and CDR2 FYNNEI come from the germline V gene. CDR3 in amino acids: CARGQGETEAFF. DNA for the CDR3: TGTGCCAGGGGACAGGGAGAGACTGAAGCTTTCTTT.

J is TRBJ1-3 and V is TRBV6-1, with a weak D call TRBD1 (5 bases). This CDR3 comprises 15 residues. Germline-derived CDR1 and CDR2 are MNHNS and SASEGT. V was cut by 0 bases and J by 8 bases, with 14 bases left in between. The CDR3 spells CASSEAAGAGDTIYF. The CDR3 nucleotides are TGTGCCAGCAGTGAAGCTGCCGGGGCCGGGGACACCATATATTTT.

The V gene is TRBV7-9, the J gene TRBJ2-7, with D possibly being TRBD2 (6 bases). Germline V gene sequence: CDR1 SEHNR, CDR2 FQNEAQ (reference sequence). V gave up 4 bases and J gave up 2 bases, with 15 bases separating them. This CDR3 has 15 amino acids. The CDR3 DNA sequence: TGTGCCAGCAGCTCCTCCGGGAGACCAACCTACGAGCAGTACTTC. Protein sequence: CASSSSGRPTYEQYF.

The rearrangement links TRBV5-1 to TRBJ2-7; 9 nucleotides agree with TRBD1. V shed 2 bases, J shed 6 bases, and the junction held 9 bases outside the gene matches. The length of the CDR3 is 15 residues. The germline V gene encodes CDR1 SGHRS and CDR2 YFSETQ. CDR3 sequence (DNA): TGCGCCAGCAGCTTCTACTCCGGGACAGGGACCGAGCAGTACTTC. It specifies CASSFYSGTGTEQYF. The variable domain in full, with the rest retrieved from reference TRBV5-1 and TRBJ2-7, is KAGVTQTPRYLIKTRGQQVTLSCSPISGHRSVSWYQQTPGQGLQFLFEYFSETQRNKGNFPGRFSGRQFSNSRSEMNVSTLELGDSALYLCASSFYSGTGTEQYFGPGTRLTVT.

This clone was seen only a few times. J is TRBJ2-7 and V is TRBV7-2; TRBD1 matches 7 bases. CDR3 length: 14 amino acids. J lost 4 bases, V lost 0 bases, and 3 bases had no gene match. CDR1 and CDR2 from the germline V gene are SGHTA and FQGNSA. CDR3 amino acids: CASSLARGYYEQYF. The CDR3 DNA reads TGTGCCAGCAGCTTAGCCAGGGGGTATTACGAGCAGTACTTC.

This chain uses TRBV4-1 with TRBJ1-4; the match to TRBD1 covers 8 bases. V was clipped by 1 base and J by 7 bases; unmatched bases: 8. This CDR3 has 16 amino acids. Germline-derived CDR1 and CDR2 are MGHRA and YSYEKL. The CDR3 DNA is TGCGCCAGCAGCCAAGGGGGACAGGTTGAAGGTGAAAAACTGTTTTTT. Translated, it gives CASSQGGQVEGEKLFF.

This chain joins TRBV27 and TRBJ2-1, with 9 bases aligning to TRBD1. V dropped 5 bases and J dropped 7; count of bases not matched to a gene: 6. CDR3 length equals 14 residues. Germline lookup yields CDR1 MNHEY and CDR2 SMNVEV (reference sequence). The CDR3 DNA reads TGTGCCAGCAGTCCAGGGACAGGGCGGAATGAGCAGTTCTTC. Its translation: CASSPGTGRNEQFF.

This clone showed up just once. This chain uses TRBV25-1 with TRBJ2-7; D not certain. CDR1 is MGHDK and CDR2 is SYGVNS in the germline V gene. The V end lost 1 base, the J end lost 2 bases, and 12 bases lay between the germline ends. The CDR3 has 15 residues. The CDR3 region has the DNA TGTGCCAGCAGTGAATTTAAGACCGAACCCTACGAGCAGTACTTC. Amino acids: CASSEFKTEPYEQYF.

The chain recombines TRBV7-2 with TRBJ2-7; D is undetermined. V was pared by 2 bases and J by 3 bases, with 8 bases between. Germline V gives CDR1 SGHTA, CDR2 FQGNSA. This CDR3 spans 13 amino acids. CDR3 in DNA: TGTGCCAGCAGCTTAACAACCGTCTACGAGCAGTACTTC. Translation: CASSLTTVYEQYF. Full variable domain (rest looked up from reference TRBV7-2 and TRBJ2-7): GAGVSQSPSNKVTEKGKDVELRCDPISGHTALYWYRQSLGQGLEFLIYFQGNSAPDKSGLPSDRFSAERTGGSVSTLTIQRTQQEDSAVYLCASSLTTVYEQYFGPGTRLTVT.

The chain employs TRBV7-9 and TRBJ1-2; D is perhaps TRBD1 (5 bases). Trimming removed 3 bases at V and 8 bases at J, with 10 bases between. The CDR3 runs to 12 residues. Germline V gene data show CDR1 as SEHNR and CDR2 as FQNEAQ (reference sequence). The CDR3 nucleotides read TGTGCCAGCAGCTTCACAGGCGACGGCTACACCTTC. The encoded protein is CASSFTGDGYTF.

The rearrangement joins TRBV28 to TRBJ1-6; 7 bases align to TRBD1. The CDR3 is 14 amino acids. Trimming at V came to 6 bases and at J to 10 bases, leaving 9 bases not matched to a gene. Germline-derived CDR1 and CDR2 are MDHEN and SYDVKM. In DNA, the CDR3 is TGTGCCAGCAGCCTCCGAGGGACAGCATCACCCCTCCACTTT. Translation gives CASSLRGTASPLHF.

The chain links TRBV2 to TRBJ2-7, with 7 bases lining up with TRBD1. The V gene end was trimmed by 2 bases and the J gene end by 3 bases; junction bases not matched to a gene: 7. The CDR3 runs to 15 residues. CDR1 SNHLY and CDR2 FYNNEI come from the germline V gene. The CDR3 DNA sequence: TGTGCCAGCAGTGAAACTACAGGGGTAGGCTACGAGCAGTACTTC. Translated, it gives CASSETTGVGYEQYF.

DNA of the CDR3: TGCGCCAGCAGCTTGCGGACAGGGAGTGGTGAAAAACTGTTTTTT. The encoded protein is CASSLRTGSGEKLFF. The chain uses TRBV5-1 and TRBJ1-4; 8 nucleotides align to TRBD1. The V gene end was trimmed by 1 base and the J gene end by 7 bases; junction bases not matched to a gene: 6. The CDR3 contains 15 residues. Germline V lookup: CDR1 SGHRS, CDR2 YFSETQ.

This clone was found once. The J gene is TRBJ2-7, the V gene TRBV6-1; 7 bases match TRBD1. The germline V gene has CDR1 MNHNS and CDR2 SASEGT. The CDR3 spans 14 residues. J gave up 3 bases and V 9 bases, and 11 bases lay outside the gene matches. The CDR3 DNA reads as TGTGCCAGTTCAGGTGACAGGGAACTCTACGAGCAGTACTTC. Translating gives CASSGDRELYEQYF.

This chain uses TRBV29-1 with TRBJ1-2, with no clear D. Germline V gene sequence: CDR1 SQVTM, CDR2 ANQGSEA. The CDR3 has 10 residues. Between the trimmed V and J ends, which lost 2 bases and 8 bases, there was a span of 6 bases. CDR3 in DNA: TGCAGCGTTGAAATGGAGGGCTACACCTTC. Amino acid sequence: CSVEMEGYTF.